This passage covers 27 T cell receptor beta chains from one sample sequenced in a study of T-cell memory formation after mild COVID-19. MiXCR, run by TCRdb on the 5' RACE reads, gives a single entry per CDR3 protein. In the table there are about 200,000 distinct CDR3 sequences, over 9.5% of which are singletons. The sample taken for sequencing was PBMCs or a T cell subset sorted from them (not recorded which). These receptors came from a man aged 18 to 35 who had mild COVID-19 (a few samples of this study predate the infection). Cell type and time point are not known.

This clonotype was counted only a few times. The chain recombines TRBV29-1 with TRBJ2-3; TRBD1 might be the D (5 bases). The CDR3 runs to 13 residues. Trimming left V 1 base short and J 1 base short, with 6 bases between. The V gene's germline CDR1 is SQVTM and CDR2 ANQGSEA. CDR3: CSVEVGGTDTQYF. As DNA, the CDR3 is TGCAGCGTTGAAGTAGGGGGCACAGATACGCAGTATTTT.

The chain employs TRBV12-3 or TRBV12-4 and TRBJ1-3; no firm D call. V gave up 1 base and J gave up 4 bases, with 8 bases separating them. The length of the CDR3 is 14 residues. CDR3 amino acids: CASSLDGVGNTIYF. The CDR3 coding sequence is TGTGCCAGCAGTTTAGACGGGGTCGGAAACACCATATATTTT.

The genes are TRBV5-1 and TRBJ2-5, with a tentative D call TRBD2 (5 bases). The CDR3 runs to 14 residues. Trimming pared 3 bases from V and 2 bases from J, leaving 11 bases between. Germline V gene sequence: CDR1 SGHRS, CDR2 YFSETQ. The CDR3 nucleotides read TGCGCCAGCAGCTCACGGGGTTCTCAAGAGACCCAGTACTTC. It specifies CASSSRGSQETQYF.

Only a few counts were recorded for this clonotype. The J gene is TRBJ1-2, the V gene TRBV20-1; 7 bases align to TRBD1. V lost 6 bases to trimming and J lost 7 bases; unmatched junction nucleotides: 8. Germline V gene lookup returns CDR1 DFQATT and CDR2 SNEGSKA (reference sequence). The CDR3 has 12 amino acids. CDR3 protein: CSAKEGAGGYTF. CDR3 nucleotide sequence: TGCAGTGCCAAAGAGGGGGCGGGTGGCTACACCTTC.

This clonotype was counted many times. This chain links TRBV6-5 with TRBJ2-3; maybe TRBD2 (5 bases). Looked up from germline, CDR1 is MNHEY and CDR2 is SVGAGI. This CDR3 contains 15 residues. Trimming pared 2 bases from V and 0 bases from J, leaving 9 bases between. The CDR3 reads CASSYAQRSTDTQYF. The CDR3 DNA sequence: TGTGCCAGCAGTTACGCCCAGCGGAGCACAGATACGCAGTATTTT.

This clonotype was observed a handful of times. The chain joins TRBV27 to TRBJ2-1, with D perhaps assigned TRBD1 or TRBD2 (5 bases each). Germline V gives CDR1 MNHEY, CDR2 SMNVEV (reference sequence). The V gene lost 3 bases and the J gene lost 7 bases, with 7 bases spanning the gap. The length of the CDR3 is 12 residues. CDR3 nucleotides: TGTGCCAGCAGTTTTGAGGGGAATGAGCAGTTCTTC. This codes for CASSFEGNEQFF.

A few counts support this clonotype. The V call is TRBV4-3, the J call TRBJ1-2; the D is unclear. V shed 0 bases and J shed 6 bases, with 5 bases lying between them. Germline CDR1 LGHNA, CDR2 YSLEER. The CDR3 sequence is 12 residues long. The CDR3: CASSQDRNGYTF. The CDR3 bases are TGCGCCAGCAGCCAAGACCGGAATGGCTACACCTTC.

This clonotype was counted a few times. The V gene is TRBV5-1, the J gene TRBJ2-2; D uncertain. V shed 6 bases and J shed 6 bases, with 12 bases lying between them. The CDR3 runs to 13 residues. CDR1 SGHRS and CDR2 YFSETQ come from the germline V gene. This CDR3 reads CASTVNGPGELFF. As DNA, the CDR3 is TGCGCCAGCACCGTTAACGGTCCCGGGGAGCTGTTTTTT.

The rearrangement uses TRBV2 and TRBJ2-2; D is undetermined. The CDR3 is made up of 13 amino acids. Germline values: CDR1 SNHLY, CDR2 FYNNEI. V gave up 6 bases and J gave up 7 bases, with 12 bases separating them. The CDR3 nucleotides read TGTGCCAGCAGCCCACAAGGGCTCGGGGAGCTGTTTTTT. Its protein is CASSPQGLGELFF.

This clonotype has a count of ten or more. V gene TRBV30 combines with J gene TRBJ2-7; TRBD1 agrees at 9 bases. The junction had 5 bases not matched to a gene; V was cut back by 0 bases and J by 2 bases. This CDR3 has 15 amino acids. Germline V gene data show CDR1 as GTSNPN and CDR2 as SVGIG (reference sequence). The CDR3 loop is CAWSVSRTGAYEQYF. The CDR3 nucleotides read TGTGCCTGGAGTGTAAGTCGGACAGGGGCCTACGAGCAGTACTTC. Variable domain in full (rest from reference TRBV30 and TRBJ2-7): SQTIHQWPATLVQPVGSPLSLECTVEGTSNPNLYWYRQAAGRGLQLLFYSVGIGQISSEVPQNLSASRPQDRQFILSSKKLLLSDSGFYLCAWSVSRTGAYEQYFGPGTRLTVT.

This clonotype was counted between two and nine times. V gene TRBV6-6 combines with J gene TRBJ2-5; D perhaps matches TRBD1 (5 bases). This CDR3 comprises 16 residues. The germline gives CDR1 MNHNY, CDR2 SVGAGI (reference sequence). Trimming left V 2 bases short and J 5 bases short, with 18 bases between. The CDR3 DNA is TGTGCCAGCAGTTACCCCGCATCGACAGAATGGGAGACCCAGTACTTC. The encoded protein is CASSYPASTEWETQYF.

The genes are TRBV18 and TRBJ1-3; TRBD1 matches 9 bases. Germline-derived CDR1 and CDR2 are KGHSH and LQKENI. This CDR3 region has 17 residues. V shed 0 bases, J shed 3 bases, and the junction held 6 bases outside the gene matches. The CDR3 protein is CASSPPDRGRLGNTIYF. CDR3 DNA sequence: TGTGCCAGCTCACCACCGGACAGGGGTCGGCTTGGAAACACCATATATTTT.

The chain carries TRBV20-1 and TRBJ2-1; 7 bases are a match to TRBD2. Germline loops: CDR1 DFQATT, CDR2 SNEGSKA (reference sequence). The trim removed 6 bases at V and 2 bases at J, leaving 7 bases unmatched. This CDR3 region has 14 residues. This CDR3 is CSARPSGAYNEQFF. In DNA, the CDR3 is TGCAGTGCGAGGCCTAGCGGAGCCTACAATGAGCAGTTCTTC.

This clonotype has only a few counts. The chain has TRBV7-8 and TRBJ2-7; the D gene could be TRBD1 or TRBD2 (5 bases each). The V end was cut by 0 bases, the J end by 3 bases, with 12 bases between. The CDR3 is made up of 15 amino acids. Germline V CDR1 and CDR2: SGHVS, FQNEAQ. CDR3 sequence: CASSLAIGGSYEQYV. CDR3 bases: TGTGCCAGCAGCTTAGCGATTGGGGGAAGCTACGAGCAGTACGTC.

This clonotype occurred a few times. The CDR3 region is CASSLTGGRSEQYF. The CDR3 DNA follows: TGTGCCAGCAGTTTGACAGGGGGGAGGTCCGAGCAGTACTTC. This chain joins TRBV12-3 or TRBV12-4 and TRBJ2-7, with 9 bases that match TRBD1. CDR3 length: 14 residues. The J segment lost 6 bases and the V segment lost 3 bases, leaving 6 bases of the junction unmatched.

This clonotype was found a few times. The chain's CDR3 is CSASGGDTQYF. The CDR3 DNA reads as TGCAGTGCTAGCGGTGGAGATACGCAGTATTTT. This chain joins TRBV20-1 and TRBJ2-3; the D is unclear. Germline values: CDR1 DFQATT, CDR2 SNEGSKA (reference sequence). V lost 3 bases and J lost 5, with 6 bases in between. CDR3 size: 11 residues.

This clonotype appeared many times. The chain employs TRBV20-1 and TRBJ1-3; no reliable D call. The length of the CDR3 is 13 residues. Germline assignment: CDR1 DFQATT and CDR2 SNEGSKA (reference sequence). The ends were cut back, 0 bases at V and 3 bases at J, with 6 bases in the middle. The CDR3 sequence: CSARDGLGNTIYF. CDR3 bases: TGCAGTGCTAGAGATGGGCTTGGAAACACCATATATTTT.

This chain links TRBV5-1 with TRBJ1-1; the D is unclear. V was pared by 4 bases and J by 1 base, with 11 bases between. Germline V gene lookup returns CDR1 SGHRS and CDR2 YFSETQ. The CDR3 sequence is 14 residues long. The CDR3 spells CASSRGGQNTEAFF. The CDR3, as DNA: TGCGCCAGCAGCCGAGGAGGGCAGAACACTGAAGCTTTCTTT.

This clonotype has a handful of counts. The chain links TRBV20-1 to TRBJ1-2; no clear D. CDR3 size: 11 residues. Germline V gives CDR1 DFQATT, CDR2 SNEGSKA (reference sequence). CDR3 sequence reads: CSVGTNYGYTF. The CDR3 bases are TGCAGCGTCGGGACTAACTATGGCTACACCTTC.

This clonotype was counted many times. This sequence joins TRBV6-5 and TRBJ2-5; TRBD1 agrees at 7 bases. The length of the CDR3 is 18 residues. The V and J ends lost 5 bases and 2 bases, in that order; junction bases with no gene match: 17. The germline CDR1 and CDR2 sequences are MNHEY and SVGAGI. The CDR3 DNA reads TGTGCCAGCAGTGAAACCTATCTTCTTGGGACAGAGCAAGAGACCCAGTACTTC. It translates to CASSETYLLGTEQETQYF.

The chain recombines TRBV19 with TRBJ2-5, with D possibly being TRBD1 or TRBD2 (5 bases each). This CDR3 comprises 11 residues. CDR1 is LNHDA, CDR2 SQIVND, per germline (reference sequence). V gave up 10 bases and J gave up 4 bases, with 10 bases separating them. In DNA, the CDR3 is TGTGCCACCGGGACCGGAGAGACCCAGTACTTC. Protein sequence: CATGTGETQYF.

This clonotype was counted a few times. The chain is built from TRBV4-2 and TRBJ2-6; unclear D gene. Germline loops: CDR1 LGHNA, CDR2 YNFKEQ. V was cut by 4 bases and J by 0 bases, with 13 bases left in between. The length of the CDR3 is 17 residues. The CDR3 DNA follows: TGTGCCAGCAGCCTGGAAATTTTTCGCTCTGGGGCCAACGTCCTGACTTTC. Its protein product is CASSLEIFRSGANVLTF.

There are a few counts of this clonotype. This chain links TRBV3-1 with TRBJ2-2; 8 bases map to TRBD2. V gave up 8 bases and J gave up 8 bases; unmatched junction bases: 1. The germline V gene encodes CDR1 LGHDT and CDR2 YNNKEL (reference sequence). This CDR3 contains 11 residues. The CDR3 reads CASQRGGELFF. The CDR3 DNA sequence: TGTGCCAGCCAGCGGGGGGGGGAGCTGTTTTTT.

This clonotype was seen many times. The chain has TRBV18 and TRBJ2-7; D might be TRBD1 (7 bases). V lost 6 bases and J 12 bases, leaving 18 bases between the germline ends. Germline V gives CDR1 KGHSH, CDR2 LQKENI. The length of the CDR3 is 12 residues. The CDR3 spells CASSSQGGTAYV. The DNA of the CDR3 is TGTGCCAGCTCTTCCCAAGGAGGGACAGCGTACGTC.

This clonotype was picked up many times. The rearrangement joins TRBV5-1 to TRBJ2-5; 10 bases match TRBD2. This CDR3 has 17 residues. V lost 4 bases, J lost 7 bases, and 16 bases stayed unmatched. Germline-derived CDR1 and CDR2 are SGHRS and YFSETQ. CDR3 DNA sequence: TGCGCCAGCAGCCCCGGTAGCGGGGGGACCACCCCAGGGACCCAGTACTTC. Protein sequence: CASSPGSGGTTPGTQYF.

This clonotype turned up a few times. The gene calls are TRBV5-1 and TRBJ2-2; 11 positions match TRBD2. V was pared by 4 bases and J by 0 bases, with 2 bases of the junction left unmatched. The CDR3 has 16 residues. CDR1 SGHRS and CDR2 YFSETQ come from the germline V gene. The chain's CDR3 is CASSGTSGPNTGELFF. DNA for the CDR3: TGCGCCAGCAGCGGGACTAGCGGCCCGAACACCGGGGAGCTGTTTTTT.

V usage is TRBV20-1 and J usage is TRBJ1-6; a weak D match, TRBD1 (5 bases). The V end was cut by 4 bases, the J end by 4 bases, with 8 bases between. The CDR3 totals 13 residues. Germline CDR1 reads DFQATT; CDR2 reads SNEGSKA (reference sequence). The CDR3 is CSATGTYNSPLHF. The CDR3 DNA sequence: TGCAGTGCTACCGGGACTTATAATTCACCCCTCCACTTT.